Listed below are T cell receptor beta chains from one sample, sequenced in a study of post-analysis software for immune sequencing data. TCRdb called the PCR reads again in MiXCR, with one record for every CDR3 protein. The data contain around 400,000 distinct CDR3 sequences, around 33% of them singletons. Input material: blood. The receptors come from a girl between 5 and 17 years old with multiple sclerosis. Both conserved end residues are part of each CDR3. D genes are given only for firm matches. Only some rows state a clone size, as once, few, many or a class for expanded clones.

clone_size | j_call | d_call | v_call | cdr3_aa | cdr3_nt
NA | TRBJ2-4 | NA | TRBV15 | CATSRDEGEMDIQYF | TGTGCCACCAGCAGAGATGAAGGGGAGATGGACATTCAGTACTTC
many | TRBJ1-1 | NA | TRBV5-6 | CASSGIGRGWMNTEAFF | TGTGCCAGCAGCGGTATAGGACGGGGCTGGATGAACACTGAAGCTTTCTTT
many | TRBJ2-5 | TRBD1 | TRBV4-1 | CASSLGQGIRETQYF | TGCGCCAGCAGCCTCGGACAGGGTATTAGGGAGACCCAGTACTTC
NA | TRBJ1-2 | TRBD1 | TRBV11-2 | CASSIQGAPGYGYTF | TGTGCCAGCAGCATACAGGGGGCGCCGGGCTATGGCTACACCTTC
few | TRBJ2-7 | TRBD1 | TRBV4-1 | CASSEVGQTYEQYF | TGCGCCAGCAGCGAAGTGGGACAGACCTACGAGCAGTACTTC
NA | TRBJ2-7 | NA | TRBV5-1 | CASSLIPGQGTYEQYF | TGCGCCAGCAGCTTAATCCCCGGGCAGGGAACCTACGAGCAGTACTTC
NA | TRBJ2-5 | NA | TRBV25-1 | CASSGGLETQYF | TGTGCCAGCAGTGGAGGGTTAGAGACCCAGTACTTC
once | TRBJ1-2 | TRBD1 | TRBV6-2/TRBV6-3 | CASSPGTASYGYTF | TGTGCCAGCAGTCCTGGGACAGCTTCCTATGGCTACACCTTC
NA | TRBJ1-2 | TRBD1 | TRBV5-5 | CASSLPGGRTDGYTF | TGTGCCAGCAGCTTGCCAGGGGGCCGAACGGATGGCTACACCTTC
NA | TRBJ2-7 | TRBD2 | TRBV7-9 | CASSSSPGAGNYEQYF | TGTGCCAGCAGCTCCAGCCCCGGAGCGGGAAACTACGAGCAGTACTTC
few | TRBJ1-2 | TRBD1 | TRBV20-1 | CSAIIEGARGYTF | TGCAGTGCTATAATAGAGGGGGCGAGGGGCTACACCTTC
NA | TRBJ1-3 | TRBD1 | TRBV7-9 | CARSRDREISIANTIYF | TGTGCCCGCAGCCGGGACAGGGAAATTAGTATTGCGAACACCATATATTTT
few | TRBJ1-1 | NA | TRBV4-2 | CASSQDPQGSLEAFF | TGTGCCAGCAGCCAAGACCCTCAGGGATCCCTTGAAGCTTTCTTT
few | TRBJ2-7 | NA | TRBV15 | CATSRDPIYEQYF | TGTGCCACCAGCAGAGATCCCATATACGAGCAGTACTTC
NA | TRBJ1-5 | NA | TRBV20-1 | CSASLADTPGAYSNQPQHF | TGCAGTGCTAGCCTCGCGGACACCCCAGGAGCCTATAGCAATCAGCCCCAGCATTTT
NA | TRBJ2-3 | NA | TRBV5-1 | CASSPGDRTDTQYF | TGCGCCAGCAGCCCCGGGGATCGGACAGATACGCAGTATTTT
few | TRBJ1-6 | NA | TRBV5-5 | CASSLDANSPLHF | TGTGCCAGCAGCTTGGACGCCAATTCACCCCTCCACTTT
many | TRBJ2-1 | TRBD2 | TRBV5-1 | CASSLPGLAGGNEQFF | TGCGCCAGCAGCTTACCGGGACTAGCGGGGGGGAATGAGCAGTTCTTC
NA | TRBJ2-3 | NA | TRBV10-3 | CAISAFFGADTQYF | TGTGCCATCAGTGCCTTTTTTGGGGCAGATACGCAGTATTTT
NA | TRBJ1-6 | NA | TRBV5-5 | CASSLRELTRSYNSPLHF | TGTGCCAGCAGCTTGAGGGAGCTAACCCGCTCCTATAATTCACCCCTCCACTTT
NA | TRBJ1-1 | NA | TRBV7-9 | CASIQTDYTEAFF | TGTGCCAGCATCCAGACAGACTACACTGAAGCTTTCTTT
NA | TRBJ1-2 | TRBD1 | TRBV12-3/TRBV12-4 | CASSFAGGAYGYTF | TGTGCCAGCAGTTTCGCAGGGGGCGCATATGGCTACACCTTC
many | TRBJ1-4 | NA | TRBV6-5 | CASSYSQGSNEKLFF | TGTGCCAGCAGTTACTCTCAGGGCTCTAATGAAAAACTGTTTTTT
NA | TRBJ2-7 | NA | TRBV5-1 | CASSSGSPSYEQYF | TGCGCCAGCAGCTCAGGGAGCCCCAGCTACGAGCAGTACTTC
few | TRBJ2-7 | NA | TRBV20-1 | CSALAPQRIYEQYF | TGCAGTGCCCTGGCCCCCCAAAGGATCTACGAGCAGTACTTC
NA | TRBJ2-1 | TRBD2 | TRBV6-1 | CASSDGSGGSYNEQFF | TGTGCCAGCAGTGATGGCTCGGGGGGATCCTACAATGAGCAGTTCTTC
few | TRBJ1-6 | NA | TRBV12-3/TRBV12-4 | CASSSSVNSPLHF | TGTGCCAGCAGTTCTTCCGTTAATTCACCCCTCCACTTT
NA | TRBJ1-2 | NA | TRBV27 | CASSKPSGGSYGYTF | TGTGCCAGCAGTAAACCCTCGGGGGGTAGCTATGGCTACACCTTC
few | TRBJ1-1 | NA | TRBV27 | CASSAPGGYTEAFF | TGTGCCAGCAGTGCACCCGGCGGGTACACTGAAGCTTTCTTT
NA | TRBJ1-5 | NA | TRBV6-5 | CASSYGADQPQHF | TGTGCCAGCAGTTACGGGGCGGACCAGCCCCAGCATTTT
few | TRBJ2-1 | NA | TRBV11-2 | CASSKRQAMGPYNEQFF | TGTGCCAGCAGCAAGAGACAGGCCATGGGGCCCTACAATGAGCAGTTCTTC
NA | TRBJ2-3 | NA | TRBV11-2 | CASSLDPQSMGTQYF | TGTGCCAGCAGCTTAGATCCCCAGAGCATGGGTACGCAGTATTTT
few | TRBJ2-1 | NA | TRBV3-1 | CASSQLGSHNEQFF | TGTGCCAGCAGCCAGCTCGGGTCTCACAATGAGCAGTTCTTC
few | TRBJ2-3 | NA | TRBV4-2 | CASSQDRGTRDTQYF | TGTGCCAGCAGCCAAGATCGCGGCACAAGGGATACGCAGTATTTT
few | TRBJ2-6 | NA | TRBV12-3/TRBV12-4 | CASSFWLSGANVLTF | TGTGCCAGCAGTTTTTGGCTCTCTGGGGCCAACGTCCTGACTTTC
many | TRBJ2-4 | NA | TRBV4-2 | CASSQVISGAKNIQYF | TGTGCCAGCAGCCAAGTGATTTCTGGGGCCAAAAACATTCAGTACTTC
NA | TRBJ1-1 | NA | TRBV28 | CASSTTTGGTEAFF | TGTGCCAGCAGCACTACCACAGGTGGTACTGAAGCTTTCTTT
few | TRBJ1-1 | NA | TRBV7-3 | CASSGSVSTEAFF | TGTGCCAGCAGCGGCAGCGTTTCCACTGAAGCTTTCTTT
few | TRBJ2-7 | NA | TRBV7-2 | CASSPMATYEQYF | TGTGCCAGCAGCCCGATGGCGACCTACGAGCAGTACTTC
NA | TRBJ1-2 | TRBD1 | TRBV29-1 | CSVDHRGYYGYTF | TGCAGCGTTGATCACAGGGGCTACTATGGCTACACCTTC
NA | TRBJ2-3 | NA | TRBV20-1 | CSAPRGAWKADTQYF | TGCAGTGCTCCCCGCGGAGCGTGGAAAGCAGATACGCAGTATTTT
NA | TRBJ2-5 | NA | TRBV5-1 | CASSLTSMGETQYF | TGCGCCAGCAGCTTGACGAGCATGGGAGAGACCCAGTACTTC
NA | TRBJ2-1 | TRBD1 | TRBV12-3/TRBV12-4 | CASSKTGGSDEQFF | TGTGCCAGCAGTAAGACAGGGGGCTCGGATGAGCAGTTCTTC
NA | TRBJ2-3 | TRBD2 | TRBV5-1 | CASSFRGRGAGDTQYF | TGCGCCAGCAGCTTCCGTGGGCGGGGGGCAGGAGATACGCAGTATTTT
NA | TRBJ1-5 | NA | TRBV5-1 | CASSLGSGGAQPQHF | TGCGCCAGCAGCCTTGGGTCCGGCGGGGCTCAGCCCCAGCATTTT
few | TRBJ1-1 | TRBD1 | TRBV10-3 | CAISESGTGATEAFF | TGTGCCATCAGTGAGTCGGGGACAGGGGCGACTGAAGCTTTCTTT
NA | TRBJ2-7 | NA | TRBV11-2 | CASLFRGTYEQYF | TGTGCCAGCCTCTTCCGGGGTACTTACGAGCAGTACTTC
NA | TRBJ2-3 | NA | TRBV6-1 | CASSPTDGTAVGSTDTQYF | TGTGCCAGCAGTCCAACTGACGGGACGGCGGTGGGGAGCACAGATACGCAGTATTTT
NA | TRBJ1-2 | NA | TRBV7-9 | CASSPGIYGYTF | TGTGCCAGCAGCCCAGGGATCTATGGCTACACCTTC
NA | TRBJ2-3 | NA | TRBV12-3/TRBV12-4 | CASSQGRYTDTQYF | TGTGCCAGCAGTCAGGGACGGTACACAGATACGCAGTATTTT
NA | TRBJ2-1 | TRBD2 | TRBV6-5 | CASSYGLAGNEQFF | TGTGCCAGCAGTTACGGGCTAGCGGGGAATGAGCAGTTCTTC